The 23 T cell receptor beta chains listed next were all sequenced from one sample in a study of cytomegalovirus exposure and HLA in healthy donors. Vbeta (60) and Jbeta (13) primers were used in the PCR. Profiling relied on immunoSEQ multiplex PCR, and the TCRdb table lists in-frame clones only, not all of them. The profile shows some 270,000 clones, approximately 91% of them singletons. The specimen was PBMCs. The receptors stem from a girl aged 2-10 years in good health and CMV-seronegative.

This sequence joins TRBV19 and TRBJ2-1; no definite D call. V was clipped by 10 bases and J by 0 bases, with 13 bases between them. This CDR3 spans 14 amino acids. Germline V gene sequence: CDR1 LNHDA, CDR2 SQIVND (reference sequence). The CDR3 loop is CATKHAFSYNEQFF. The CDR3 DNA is TGTGCCACCAAGCACGCCTTCTCCTACAATGAGCAGTTCTTC.

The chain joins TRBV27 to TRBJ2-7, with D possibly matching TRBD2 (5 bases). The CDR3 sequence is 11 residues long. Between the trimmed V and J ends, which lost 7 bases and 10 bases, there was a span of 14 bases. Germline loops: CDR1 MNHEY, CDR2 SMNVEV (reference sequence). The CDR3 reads CASIGNGKQYF. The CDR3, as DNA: TGTGCCAGCATCGGGAACGGAAAACAGTACTTC.

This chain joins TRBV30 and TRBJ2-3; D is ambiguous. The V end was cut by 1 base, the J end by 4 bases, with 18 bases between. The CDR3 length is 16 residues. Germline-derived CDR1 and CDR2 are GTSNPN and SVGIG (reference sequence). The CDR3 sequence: CAWSELRLGVPDTQYF. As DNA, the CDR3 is TGTGCCTGGAGTGAATTACGCTTAGGAGTCCCAGATACGCAGTATTTT.

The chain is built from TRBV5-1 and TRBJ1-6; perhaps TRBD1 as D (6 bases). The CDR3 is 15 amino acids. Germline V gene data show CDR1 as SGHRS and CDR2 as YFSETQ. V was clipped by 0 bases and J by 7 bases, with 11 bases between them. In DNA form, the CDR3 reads TGCGCCAGCAGCTTGGGACAGGACTCGAATTCACCCCTCCACTTT. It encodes CASSLGQDSNSPLHF.

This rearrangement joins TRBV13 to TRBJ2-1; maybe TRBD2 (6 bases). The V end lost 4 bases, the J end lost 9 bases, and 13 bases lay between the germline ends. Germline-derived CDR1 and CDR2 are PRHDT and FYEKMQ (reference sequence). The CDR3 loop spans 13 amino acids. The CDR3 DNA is TGTGCCAGCAGCTCGACTACCGGGGGTGAGCAGTTCTTC. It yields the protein CASSSTTGGEQFF.

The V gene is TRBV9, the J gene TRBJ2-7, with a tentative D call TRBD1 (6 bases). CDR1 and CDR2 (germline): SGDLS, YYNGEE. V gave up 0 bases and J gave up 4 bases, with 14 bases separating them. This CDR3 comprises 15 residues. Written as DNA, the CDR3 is TGTGCCAGCAGCGTAGCGCCCGGGACACCTTACGAGCAGTACTTC. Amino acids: CASSVAPGTPYEQYF.

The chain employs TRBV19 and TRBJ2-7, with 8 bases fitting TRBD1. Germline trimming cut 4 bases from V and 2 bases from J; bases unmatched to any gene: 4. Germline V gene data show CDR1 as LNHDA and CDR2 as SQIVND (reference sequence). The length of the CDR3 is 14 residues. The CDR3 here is CASSTGTGAYEQYF. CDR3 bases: TGTGCCAGTAGTACCGGGACAGGTGCCTACGAGCAGTACTTC. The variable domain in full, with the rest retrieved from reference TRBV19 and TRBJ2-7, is DGGITQSPKYLFRKEGQNVTLSCEQNLNHDAMYWYRQDPGQGLRLIYYSQIVNDFQKGDIAEGYSVSREKKESFPLTVTSAQKNPTAFYLCASSTGTGAYEQYFGPGTRLTVT.

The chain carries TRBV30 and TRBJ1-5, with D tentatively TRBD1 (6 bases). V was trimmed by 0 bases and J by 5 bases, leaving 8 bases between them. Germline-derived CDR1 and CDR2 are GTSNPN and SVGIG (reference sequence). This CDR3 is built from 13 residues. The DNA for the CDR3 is TGTGCCTGGAGTGTCAGGGGATATCAGCCCCAGCATTTT. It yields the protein CAWSVRGYQPQHF.

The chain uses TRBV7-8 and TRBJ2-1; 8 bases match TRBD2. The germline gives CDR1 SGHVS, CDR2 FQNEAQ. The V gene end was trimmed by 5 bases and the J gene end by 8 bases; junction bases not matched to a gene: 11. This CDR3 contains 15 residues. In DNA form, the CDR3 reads TGTGCCAGCAGCGCAGCGGGACTAGTTATCCATGAGCAGTTCTTC. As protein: CASSAAGLVIHEQFF. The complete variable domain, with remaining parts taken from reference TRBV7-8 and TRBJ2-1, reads GAGVSQSPRYKVAKRGQDVALRCDPISGHVSLFWYQQALGQGPEFLTYFQNEAQLDKSGLPSDRFFAERPEGSVSTLKIQRTQQEDSAVYLCASSAAGLVIHEQFFGPGTRLTVL.

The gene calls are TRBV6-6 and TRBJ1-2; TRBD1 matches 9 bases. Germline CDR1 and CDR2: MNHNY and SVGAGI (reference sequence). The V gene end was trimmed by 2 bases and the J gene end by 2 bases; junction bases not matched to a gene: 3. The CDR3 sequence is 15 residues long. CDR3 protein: CASSYTTGGNYGYTF. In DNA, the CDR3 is TGTGCCAGCAGTTACACTACAGGGGGCAACTATGGCTACACCTTC.

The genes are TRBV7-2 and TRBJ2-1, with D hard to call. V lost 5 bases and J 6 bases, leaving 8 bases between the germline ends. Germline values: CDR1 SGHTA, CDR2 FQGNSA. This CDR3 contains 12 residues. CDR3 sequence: CASSHPSNEQFF. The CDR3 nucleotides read TGTGCCAGCAGCCATCCTAGCAATGAGCAGTTCTTC. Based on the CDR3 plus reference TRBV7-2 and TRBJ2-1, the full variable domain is GAGVSQSPSNKVTEKGKDVELRCDPISGHTALYWYRQSLGQGLEFLIYFQGNSAPDKSGLPSDRFSAERTGGSVSTLTIQRTQQEDSAVYLCASSHPSNEQFFGPGTRLTVL.

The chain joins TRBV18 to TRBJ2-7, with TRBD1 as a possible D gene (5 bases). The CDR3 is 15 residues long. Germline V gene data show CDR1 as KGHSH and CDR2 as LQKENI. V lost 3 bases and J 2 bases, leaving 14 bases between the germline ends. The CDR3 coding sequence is TGTGCCAGCTCACCCCAACCGGACACTACCTACGAGCAGTACTTC. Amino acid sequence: CASSPQPDTTYEQYF.

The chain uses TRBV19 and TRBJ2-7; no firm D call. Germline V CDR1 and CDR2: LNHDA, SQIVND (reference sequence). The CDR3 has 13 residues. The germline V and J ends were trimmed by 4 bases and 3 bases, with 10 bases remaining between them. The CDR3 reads CASSTPPVYEQYF. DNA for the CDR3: TGTGCCAGTAGTACCCCGCCGGTCTACGAGCAGTACTTC.

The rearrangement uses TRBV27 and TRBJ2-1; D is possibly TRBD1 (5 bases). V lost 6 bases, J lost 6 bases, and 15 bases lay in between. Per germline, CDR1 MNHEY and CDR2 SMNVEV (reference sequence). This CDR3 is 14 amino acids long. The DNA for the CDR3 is TGTGCCAGCAGCCGCCGGGCAGGGCGCAATGAGCAGTTCTTC. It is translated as CASSRRAGRNEQFF.

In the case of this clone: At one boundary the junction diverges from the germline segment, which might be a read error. The CDR3 loop reads CASSTPGTGVRF. The CDR3 DNA reads as TGTGCCAGCAGCACTCCCGGGACAGGGGTAAGGTTC. The rearrangement uses TRBV7-9 and TRBJ2-7; 10 bases are a match to TRBD1. The CDR3 covers 12 residues. CDR1 and CDR2 from the germline V gene are SEHNR and FQNEAQ (reference sequence). The entire variable domain, with the rest obtained from reference TRBV7-9 and TRBJ2-7, is as follows: DTGVSQNPRHKITKRGQNVTFRCDPISEHNRLYWYRQTLGQGPEFLTYFQNEAQLEKSRLLSDRFSAERPKGSFSTLEIQRTEQGDSAMYLCASSTPGTGVRFGPGTRLTVT.

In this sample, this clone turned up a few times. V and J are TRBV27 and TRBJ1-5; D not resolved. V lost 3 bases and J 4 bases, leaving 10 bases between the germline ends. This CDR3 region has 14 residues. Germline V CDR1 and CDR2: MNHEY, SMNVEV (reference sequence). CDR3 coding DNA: TGTGCCAGCAGTTTTGCGACGGGGAATCAGCCCCAGCATTTT. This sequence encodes CASSFATGNQPQHF.

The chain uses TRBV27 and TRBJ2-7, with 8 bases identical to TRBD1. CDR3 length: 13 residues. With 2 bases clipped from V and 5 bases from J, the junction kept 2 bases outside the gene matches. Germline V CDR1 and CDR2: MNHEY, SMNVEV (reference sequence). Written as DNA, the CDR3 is TGTGCCAGCAGTTTAGGACAGGGTGACGAGCAGTACTTC. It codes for CASSLGQGDEQYF.

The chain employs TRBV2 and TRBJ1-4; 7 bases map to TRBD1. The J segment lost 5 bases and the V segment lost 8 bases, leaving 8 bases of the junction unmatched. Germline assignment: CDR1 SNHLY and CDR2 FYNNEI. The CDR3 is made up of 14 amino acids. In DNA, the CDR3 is TGTGCCAGCGGACCGCCGGGACAGAATGAAAAACTGTTTTTT. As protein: CASGPPGQNEKLFF.

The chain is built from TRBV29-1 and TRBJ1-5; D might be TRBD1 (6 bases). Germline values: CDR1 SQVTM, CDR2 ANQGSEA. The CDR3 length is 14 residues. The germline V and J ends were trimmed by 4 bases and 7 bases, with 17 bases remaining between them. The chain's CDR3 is CSVGETGIGQPQHF. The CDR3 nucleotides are TGCAGCGTTGGGGAAACAGGGATCGGCCAGCCCCAGCATTTT.

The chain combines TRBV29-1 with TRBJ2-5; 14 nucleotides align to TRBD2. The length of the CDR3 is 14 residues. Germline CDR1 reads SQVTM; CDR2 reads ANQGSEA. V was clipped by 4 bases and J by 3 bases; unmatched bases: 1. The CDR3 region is CSVGGLAGEETQYF. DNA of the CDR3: TGCAGCGTTGGGGGACTAGCGGGGGAAGAGACCCAGTACTTC. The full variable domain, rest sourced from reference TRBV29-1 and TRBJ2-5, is SAVISQKPSRDICQRGTSLTIQCQVDSQVTMMFWYRQQPGQSLTLIATANQGSEATYESGFVIDKFPISRPNLTFSTLTVSNMSPEDSSIYLCSVGGLAGEETQYFGPGTRLLVL.

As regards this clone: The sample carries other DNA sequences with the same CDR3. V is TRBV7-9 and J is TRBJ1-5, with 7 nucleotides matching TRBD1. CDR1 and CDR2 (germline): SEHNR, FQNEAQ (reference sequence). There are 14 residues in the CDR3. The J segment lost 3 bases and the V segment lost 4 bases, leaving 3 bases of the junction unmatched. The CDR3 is CASSYDRDNQPQHF. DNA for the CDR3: TGTGCCAGCAGCTACGACAGGGACAATCAGCCCCAGCATTTT.

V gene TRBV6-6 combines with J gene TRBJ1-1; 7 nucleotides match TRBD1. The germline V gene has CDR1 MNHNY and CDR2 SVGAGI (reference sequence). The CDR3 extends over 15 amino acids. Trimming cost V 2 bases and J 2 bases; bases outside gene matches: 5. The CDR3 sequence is CASSYPGQTNTEAFF. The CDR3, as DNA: TGTGCCAGCAGTTACCCGGGACAGACTAACACTGAAGCTTTCTTT.

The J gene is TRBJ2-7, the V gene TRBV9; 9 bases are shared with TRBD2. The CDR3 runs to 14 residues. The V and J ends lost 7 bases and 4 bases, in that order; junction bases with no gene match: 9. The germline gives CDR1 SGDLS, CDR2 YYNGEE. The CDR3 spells CASGRSGSPYEQYF. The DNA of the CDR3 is TGTGCCAGCGGCCGTAGCGGGAGTCCTTACGAGCAGTACTTC. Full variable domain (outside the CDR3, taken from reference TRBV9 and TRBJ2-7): DSGVTQTPKHLITATGQRVTLRCSPRSGDLSVYWYQQSLDQGLQFLIQYYNGEERAKGNILERFSAQQFPDLHSELNLSSLELGDSALYFCASGRSGSPYEQYFGPGTRLTVT.